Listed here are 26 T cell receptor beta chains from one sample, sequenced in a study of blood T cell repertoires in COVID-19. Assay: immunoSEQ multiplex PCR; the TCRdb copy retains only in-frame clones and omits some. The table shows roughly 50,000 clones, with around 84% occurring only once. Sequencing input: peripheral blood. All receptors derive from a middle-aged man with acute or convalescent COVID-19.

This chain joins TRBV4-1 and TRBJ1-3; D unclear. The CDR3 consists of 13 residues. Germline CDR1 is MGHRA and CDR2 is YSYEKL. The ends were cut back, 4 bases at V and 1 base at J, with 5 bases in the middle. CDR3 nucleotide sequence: TGCGCCAGCAGCCCAAAATCTGGAAACACCATATATTTT. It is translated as CASSPKSGNTIYF.

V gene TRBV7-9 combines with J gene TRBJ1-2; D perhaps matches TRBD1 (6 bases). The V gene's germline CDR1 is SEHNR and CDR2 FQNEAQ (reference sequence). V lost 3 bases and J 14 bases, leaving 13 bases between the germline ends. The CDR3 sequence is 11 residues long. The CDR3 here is CASSLRGFGTF. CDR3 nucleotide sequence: TGTGCCAGCAGCTTGAGGGGGTTCGGTACCTTC.

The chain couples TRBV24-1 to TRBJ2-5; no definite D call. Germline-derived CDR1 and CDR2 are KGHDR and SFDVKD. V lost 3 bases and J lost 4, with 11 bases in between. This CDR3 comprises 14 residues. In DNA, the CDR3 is TGTGCCACCAGTGATGGCTCCATAAGAGAGACCCAGTACTTC. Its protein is CATSDGSIRETQYF.

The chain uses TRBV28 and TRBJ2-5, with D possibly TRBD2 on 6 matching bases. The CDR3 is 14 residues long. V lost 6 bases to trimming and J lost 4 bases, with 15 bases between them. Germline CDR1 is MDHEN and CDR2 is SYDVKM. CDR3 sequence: CASSAPGELETQYF. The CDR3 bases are TGTGCCAGCAGCGCCCCGGGGGAACTAGAGACCCAGTACTTC. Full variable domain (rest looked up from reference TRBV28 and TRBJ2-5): DVKVTQSSRYLVKRTGEKVFLECVQDMDHENMFWYRQDPGLGLRLIYFSYDVKMKEKGDIPEGYSVSREKKERFSLILESASTNQTSMYLCASSAPGELETQYFGPGTRLLVL.

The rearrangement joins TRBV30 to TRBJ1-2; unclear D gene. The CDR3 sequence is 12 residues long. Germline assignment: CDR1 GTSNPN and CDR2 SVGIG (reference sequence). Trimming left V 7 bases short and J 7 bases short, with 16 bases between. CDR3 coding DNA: TGTGCCTCGTCCCGAGGGAGAGGTGGCTACACCTTC. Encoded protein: CASSRGRGGYTF.

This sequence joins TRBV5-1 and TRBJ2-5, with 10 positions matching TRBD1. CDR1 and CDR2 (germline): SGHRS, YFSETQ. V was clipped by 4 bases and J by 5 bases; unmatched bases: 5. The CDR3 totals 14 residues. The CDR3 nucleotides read TGCGCCAGCAGCGCGGGACAGGGGTGGGAGACCCAGTACTTC. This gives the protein CASSAGQGWETQYF.

This chain's CDR3 is CASSERDEQFF. Written as DNA, the CDR3 is TGTGCCAGCAGTGAACGGGATGAGCAGTTCTTC. The chain combines TRBV6-1 with TRBJ2-1; no reliable D call. Germline loops: CDR1 MNHNS, CDR2 SASEGT. The V end was cut by 2 bases, the J end by 8 bases, with 4 bases between. The CDR3 has 11 amino acids.

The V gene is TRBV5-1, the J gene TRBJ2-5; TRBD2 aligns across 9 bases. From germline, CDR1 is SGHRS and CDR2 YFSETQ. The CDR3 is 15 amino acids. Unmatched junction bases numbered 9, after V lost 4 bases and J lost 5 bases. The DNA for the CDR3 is TGCGCCAGCAGCCCGATAGCGGGAGTTGACGAGACCCAGTACTTC. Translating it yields CASSPIAGVDETQYF.

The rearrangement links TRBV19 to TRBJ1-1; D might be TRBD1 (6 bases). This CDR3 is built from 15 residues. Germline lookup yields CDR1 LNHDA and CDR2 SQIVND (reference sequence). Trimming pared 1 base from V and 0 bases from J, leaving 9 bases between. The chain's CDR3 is CASSIGNRVNTEAFF. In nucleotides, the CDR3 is TGTGCCAGTAGTATAGGGAACAGGGTGAACACTGAAGCTTTCTTT.

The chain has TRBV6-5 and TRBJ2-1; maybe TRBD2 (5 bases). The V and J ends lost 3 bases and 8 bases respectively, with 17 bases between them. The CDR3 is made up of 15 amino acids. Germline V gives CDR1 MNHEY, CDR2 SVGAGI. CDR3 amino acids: CASSYRLAVGDEQFF. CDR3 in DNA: TGTGCCAGCAGTTATCGGCTAGCAGTAGGCGATGAGCAGTTCTTC.

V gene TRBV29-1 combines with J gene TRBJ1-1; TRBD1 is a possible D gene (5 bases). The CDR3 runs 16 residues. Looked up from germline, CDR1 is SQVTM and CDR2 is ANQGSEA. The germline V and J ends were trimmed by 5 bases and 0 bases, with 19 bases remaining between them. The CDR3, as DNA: TGCAGCGTTTATTGGGACTTGGAGGAAATGAACACTGAAGCTTTCTTT. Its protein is CSVYWDLEEMNTEAFF. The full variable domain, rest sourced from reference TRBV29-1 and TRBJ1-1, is SAVISQKPSRDICQRGTSLTIQCQVDSQVTMMFWYRQQPGQSLTLIATANQGSEATYESGFVIDKFPISRPNLTFSTLTVSNMSPEDSSIYLCSVYWDLEEMNTEAFFGQGTRLTVV.

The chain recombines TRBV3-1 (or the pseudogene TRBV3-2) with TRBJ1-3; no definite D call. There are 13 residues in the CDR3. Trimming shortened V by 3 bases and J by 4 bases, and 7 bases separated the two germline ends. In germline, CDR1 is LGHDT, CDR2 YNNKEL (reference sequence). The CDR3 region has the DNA TGTGCCAGCAGCCACGCCCGGGGAAACACCATATATTTT. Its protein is CASSHARGNTIYF.

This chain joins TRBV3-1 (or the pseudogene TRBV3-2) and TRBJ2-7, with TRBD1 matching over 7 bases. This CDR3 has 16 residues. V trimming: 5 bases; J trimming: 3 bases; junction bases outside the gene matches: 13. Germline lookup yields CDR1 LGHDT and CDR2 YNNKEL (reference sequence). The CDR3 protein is CASSSTNRGPLYEQYF. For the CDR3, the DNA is TGTGCCAGCAGCTCGACGAACAGGGGACCCCTCTACGAGCAGTACTTC.

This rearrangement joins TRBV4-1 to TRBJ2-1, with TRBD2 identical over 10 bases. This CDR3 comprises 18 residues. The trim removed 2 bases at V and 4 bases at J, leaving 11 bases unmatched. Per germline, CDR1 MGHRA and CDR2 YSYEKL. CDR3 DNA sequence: TGCGCCAGCAGCCAAAGCCCGCTCACTAGCGGGGATTACAATGAGCAGTTCTTC. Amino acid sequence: CASSQSPLTSGDYNEQFF.

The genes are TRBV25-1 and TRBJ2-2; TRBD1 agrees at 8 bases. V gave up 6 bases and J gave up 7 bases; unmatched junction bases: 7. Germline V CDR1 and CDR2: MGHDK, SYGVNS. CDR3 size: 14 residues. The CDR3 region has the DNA TGTGCCAGCAGGGGGGGACAGGCCCACGGGGAGCTGTTTTTT. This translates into CASRGGQAHGELFF.

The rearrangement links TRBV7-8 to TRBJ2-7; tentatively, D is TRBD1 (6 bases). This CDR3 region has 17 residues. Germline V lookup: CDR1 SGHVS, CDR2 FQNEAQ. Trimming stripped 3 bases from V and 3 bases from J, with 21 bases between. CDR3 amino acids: CASSFQGTAPTIYEQYF. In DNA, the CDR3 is TGTGCCAGCAGCTTCCAGGGGACCGCGCCAACGATCTACGAGCAGTACTTC. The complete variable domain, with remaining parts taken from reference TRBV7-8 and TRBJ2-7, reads GAGVSQSPRYKVAKRGQDVALRCDPISGHVSLFWYQQALGQGPEFLTYFQNEAQLDKSGLPSDRFFAERPEGSVSTLKIQRTQQEDSAVYLCASSFQGTAPTIYEQYFGPGTRLTVT.

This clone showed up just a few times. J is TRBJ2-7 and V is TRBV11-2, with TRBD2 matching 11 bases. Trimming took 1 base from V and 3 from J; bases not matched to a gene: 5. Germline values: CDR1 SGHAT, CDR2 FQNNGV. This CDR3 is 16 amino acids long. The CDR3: CASSLGLAGSYYEQYF. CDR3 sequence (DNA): TGTGCCAGCAGCTTAGGACTAGCGGGGAGCTACTACGAGCAGTACTTC.

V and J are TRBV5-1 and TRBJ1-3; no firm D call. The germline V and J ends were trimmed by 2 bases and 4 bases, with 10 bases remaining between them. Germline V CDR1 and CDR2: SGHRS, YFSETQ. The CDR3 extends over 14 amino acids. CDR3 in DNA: TGCGCCAGCAGCTTTACGGGGATCGGAAACACCATATATTTT. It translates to CASSFTGIGNTIYF.

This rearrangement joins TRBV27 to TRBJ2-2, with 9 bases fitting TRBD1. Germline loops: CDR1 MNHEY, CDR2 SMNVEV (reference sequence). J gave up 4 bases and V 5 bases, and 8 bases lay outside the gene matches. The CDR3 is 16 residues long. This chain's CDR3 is CASSERQGVITGELFF. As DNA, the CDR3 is TGTGCCAGCAGTGAGCGACAGGGGGTAATCACCGGGGAGCTGTTTTTT.

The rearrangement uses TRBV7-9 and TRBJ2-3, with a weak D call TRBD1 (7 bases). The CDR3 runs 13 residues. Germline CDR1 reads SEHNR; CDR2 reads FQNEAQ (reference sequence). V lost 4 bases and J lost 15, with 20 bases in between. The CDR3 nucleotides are TGTGCCAGCAGCTCCACGACAGGGACTCTTGGATATTTT. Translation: CASSSTTGTLGYF.

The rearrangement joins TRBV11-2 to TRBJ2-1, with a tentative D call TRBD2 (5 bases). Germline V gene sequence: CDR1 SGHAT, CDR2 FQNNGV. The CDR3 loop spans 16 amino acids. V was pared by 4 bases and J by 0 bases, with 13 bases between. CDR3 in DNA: TGTGCCAGCAGCTCAACGGTCGGGATCTCCTACAATGAGCAGTTCTTC. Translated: CASSSTVGISYNEQFF.

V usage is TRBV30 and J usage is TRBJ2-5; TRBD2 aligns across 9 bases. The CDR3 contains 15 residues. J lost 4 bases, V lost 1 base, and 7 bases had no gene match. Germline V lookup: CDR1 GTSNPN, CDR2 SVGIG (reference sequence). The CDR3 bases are TGTGCCTGGAGTGCATGGATAGCGGGGGCAGAGACCCAGTACTTC. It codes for CAWSAWIAGAETQYF.

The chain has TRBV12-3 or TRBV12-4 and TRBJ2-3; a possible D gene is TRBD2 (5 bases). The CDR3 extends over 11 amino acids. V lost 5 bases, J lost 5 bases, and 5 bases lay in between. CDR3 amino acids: CASSRGDTQYF. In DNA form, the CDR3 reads TGTGCCAGCAGTCGGGGAGATACGCAGTATTTT.

The CDR3, as DNA: TGCGCCAGCAGTGACGGACAGGGATCCTACAATGAGCAGTTCTTC. Its protein is CASSDGQGSYNEQFF. This chain links TRBV10-2 with TRBJ2-1; TRBD1 matches at 8 bases. Germline CDR1 WSHSY, CDR2 SAAADI. Trimming removed 3 bases from V and 1 base from J; junction bases left unmatched: 2. The CDR3 sequence is 15 residues long.

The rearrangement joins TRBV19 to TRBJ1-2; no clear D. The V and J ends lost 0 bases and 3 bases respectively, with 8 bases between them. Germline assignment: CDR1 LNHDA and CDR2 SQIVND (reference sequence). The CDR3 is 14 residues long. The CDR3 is CASSIDVGDYGYTF. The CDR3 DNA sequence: TGTGCCAGTAGTATAGACGTCGGGGACTATGGCTACACCTTC. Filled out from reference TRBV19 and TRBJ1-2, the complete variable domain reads DGGITQSPKYLFRKEGQNVTLSCEQNLNHDAMYWYRQDPGQGLRLIYYSQIVNDFQKGDIAEGYSVSREKKESFPLTVTSAQKNPTAFYLCASSIDVGDYGYTFGSGTRLTVV.

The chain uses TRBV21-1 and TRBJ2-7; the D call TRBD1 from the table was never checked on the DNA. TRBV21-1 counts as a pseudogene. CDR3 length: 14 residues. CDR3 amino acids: CASSKEGQDYEQYF. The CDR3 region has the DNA TGTGCCAGCAGCAAAGAAGGTCAGGACTACGAGCAGTACTTC.